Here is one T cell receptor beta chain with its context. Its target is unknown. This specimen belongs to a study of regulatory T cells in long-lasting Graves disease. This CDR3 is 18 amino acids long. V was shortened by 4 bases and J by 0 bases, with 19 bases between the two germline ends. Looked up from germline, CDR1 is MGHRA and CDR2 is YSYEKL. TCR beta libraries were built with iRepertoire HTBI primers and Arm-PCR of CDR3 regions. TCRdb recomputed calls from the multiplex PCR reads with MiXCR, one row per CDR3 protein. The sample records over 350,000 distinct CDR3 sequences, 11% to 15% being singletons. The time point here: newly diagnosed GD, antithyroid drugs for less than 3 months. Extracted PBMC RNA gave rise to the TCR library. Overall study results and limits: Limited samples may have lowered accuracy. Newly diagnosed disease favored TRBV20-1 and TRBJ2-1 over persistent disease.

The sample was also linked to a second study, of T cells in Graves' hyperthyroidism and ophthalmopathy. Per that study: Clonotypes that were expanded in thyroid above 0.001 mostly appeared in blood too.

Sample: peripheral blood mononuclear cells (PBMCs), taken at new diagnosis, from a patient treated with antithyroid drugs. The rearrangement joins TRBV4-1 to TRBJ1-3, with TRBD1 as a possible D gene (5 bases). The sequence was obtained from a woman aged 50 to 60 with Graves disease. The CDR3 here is CASSLVLPGPSSGNTIYF. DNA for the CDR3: TGCGCCAGCAGCCTCGTCTTACCGGGACCGAGCTCTGGAAACACCATATATTTT.